This T cell receptor (beta chain) was obtained from a study of T cells in Graves' hyperthyroidism and ophthalmopathy. In this sample, this clonotype turned up many times. Amplified TCR beta CDR3 regions derived from RNA transcripts. First-round RT-PCR targeting the TCR CDR3 was performed with the HTBI primer set. TCRdb ran MiXCR on the multiplex PCR reads and lists one entry per CDR3 protein. The sample consists of more than 350,000 distinct CDR3 sequences, approximately 14% of them appearing once. Trimming removed 6 bases from V and 8 bases from J, with 14 bases in between. The CDR3 is 14 amino acids. In germline, CDR1 is MNHNS, CDR2 SASEGT.

This clonotype originated in a woman aged 55-75 years with Graves' ophthalmopathy. The sample consisted of blood. This chain links TRBV6-1 with TRBJ1-6; TRBD1 is a possible D gene (6 bases). The CDR3 coding sequence is TGTGCCAGCAGGCCAGGACAGTTTCATTCACCCCTCCACTTT. Residues: CASRPGQFHSPLHF.